This TCR beta chain was captured in a study of cytomegalovirus exposure and HLA in healthy donors. Study summary: Early released data comprised approximately 85 million unique TCRs from HLA-typed donors. Study-wide points: In a later analysis, V- and J-gene trimming of beta chains associated with a DCLRE1C missense variant, replicated independently.

The PCR contained 60 Vbeta and 13 Jbeta primers. Per the authors' pipeline: Later work found 65 million to 90 million unique TCR beta chains, with about 10 million shared. Measured with immunoSEQ multiplex PCR; TCRdb has only the in-frame clones, and not every one. V, J and clone size are those of that table, while D and trimming were read from the DNA. The sample includes about 200,000 clones, roughly 80% of them seen just once. As concerns this clone: Its antigen is unknown.

The germline CDR1 and CDR2 sequences are SGHTA and FQGTGA. Trimming at V came to 0 bases and at J to 9 bases, leaving 17 bases not matched to a gene. CDR3 length: 18 residues. Sequencing was done on a sample of PBMCs. The TCR was taken from a man aged 50 to 59 in good health and CMV-seronegative. This chain uses TRBV7-3 with TRBJ2-1; 7 bases agree with TRBD2. Here the CDR3 reads CASSLTPGGLSPKGEQFF. DNA for the CDR3: TGTGCCAGCAGCTTAACCCCCGGGGGACTAAGCCCCAAGGGTGAGCAGTTCTTC.